These T cell receptor beta chains were read from a single sample in a study of T cell repertoires in cytomegalovirus infection. Their target antigens are unknown. MiXCR, applied by TCRdb to the reads, yields one record per CDR3 protein. The sample consists of 45,000 to 75,000 distinct CDR3 sequences, more than 25% of them appearing once. Source material: PBMCs, sequenced either directly or after in vitro stimulation (not recorded which). These receptors originate from a human donor in good health (CMV status not recorded). Some clones in this sample may be carry-over from other donors' samples. The CDR3 runs from the conserved cysteine through the conserved F or W. The D gene is left open where the match is weak.

D gene: NA; CDR3 length: 16; V gene: TRBV7-8; J gene: TRBJ2-3; CDR3 protein: CASSLVGVGNTDTQYF
D gene: NA; CDR3 length: 13; V gene: TRBV7-2; J gene: TRBJ1-5; CDR3 protein: CASSLMRDQPQHF
D gene: NA; CDR3 length: 15; V gene: TRBV5-6; J gene: TRBJ2-3; CDR3 protein: CASSLTVYSTDTQYF
D gene: NA; CDR3 length: 14; V gene: TRBV15; J gene: TRBJ1-5; CDR3 protein: CATHGRDSNQPQHF
D gene: TRBD1; CDR3 length: 13; V gene: TRBV10-3; J gene: TRBJ1-2; CDR3 protein: CAIAGQGADGYTF
D gene: NA; CDR3 length: 12; V gene: TRBV7-2; J gene: TRBJ2-5; CDR3 protein: CASSVGGETQYF
D gene: NA; CDR3 length: 16; V gene: TRBV10-3; J gene: TRBJ2-5; CDR3 protein: CAISDLPKRDQETQYF
D gene: TRBD2; CDR3 length: 15; V gene: TRBV6-2/TRBV6-3; J gene: TRBJ2-1; CDR3 protein: CASRPSGSSYNEQFF
D gene: TRBD1; CDR3 length: 15; V gene: TRBV7-2; J gene: TRBJ1-4; CDR3 protein: CASSLTGTGLEKLFF
D gene: NA; CDR3 length: 15; V gene: TRBV12-3/TRBV12-4; J gene: TRBJ1-3; CDR3 protein: CASSLAPGTGNTIYF
D gene: TRBD2; CDR3 length: 17; V gene: TRBV7-2; J gene: TRBJ2-5; CDR3 protein: CASSSSGTSGIQETQYF
D gene: TRBD1; CDR3 length: 16; V gene: TRBV20-1; J gene: TRBJ1-1; CDR3 protein: CSARPWDRGGDTEAFF
D gene: TRBD1; CDR3 length: 21; V gene: TRBV6-5; J gene: TRBJ2-1; CDR3 protein: CASSPIAGGQGTSRGYNEQFF
D gene: NA; CDR3 length: 18; V gene: TRBV7-9; J gene: TRBJ2-5; CDR3 protein: CASSLGRFVYGGQETQYF
D gene: NA; CDR3 length: 13; V gene: TRBV7-2; J gene: TRBJ1-6; CDR3 protein: CASSLRWNSPLHF
D gene: NA; CDR3 length: 14; V gene: TRBV6-5; J gene: TRBJ1-5; CDR3 protein: CASSRGVTHQPQHF
D gene: NA; CDR3 length: 15; V gene: TRBV9; J gene: TRBJ2-7; CDR3 protein: CASSVGIRGSDEQYF
D gene: TRBD2; CDR3 length: 16; V gene: TRBV7-9; J gene: TRBJ2-5; CDR3 protein: CASSLRWSGRGETQYF
D gene: NA; CDR3 length: 14; V gene: TRBV19; J gene: TRBJ1-1; CDR3 protein: CASSSGFMNTEAFF
D gene: TRBD2; CDR3 length: 13; V gene: TRBV7-2; J gene: TRBJ2-1; CDR3 protein: CASSSPGGVEQFF
D gene: TRBD2; CDR3 length: 16; V gene: TRBV7-2; J gene: TRBJ2-6; CDR3 protein: CASSSRTSTGANVLTF
D gene: TRBD2; CDR3 length: 14; V gene: TRBV12-3/TRBV12-4; J gene: TRBJ2-7; CDR3 protein: CASGQYSGSYEQYF
D gene: NA; CDR3 length: 13; V gene: TRBV24-1; J gene: TRBJ1-5; CDR3 protein: CATSGTGNQPQHF
D gene: NA; CDR3 length: 15; V gene: TRBV7-9; J gene: TRBJ2-5; CDR3 protein: CASSLGSGSTETQYF
D gene: NA; CDR3 length: 18; V gene: TRBV7-9; J gene: TRBJ2-1; CDR3 protein: CASSLGGFESTLFDEQFF
D gene: TRBD1; CDR3 length: 15; V gene: TRBV7-4; J gene: TRBJ1-6; CDR3 protein: CASRSGTGLSSPLHF
D gene: TRBD2; CDR3 length: 13; V gene: TRBV12-3/TRBV12-4; J gene: TRBJ2-7; CDR3 protein: CASGAGRVYEQYF
D gene: TRBD2; CDR3 length: 16; V gene: TRBV7-6; J gene: TRBJ2-1; CDR3 protein: CASSSGLAGGMNEQFF
D gene: NA; CDR3 length: 12; V gene: TRBV19; J gene: TRBJ1-1; CDR3 protein: CASRTVPSEAFF
D gene: NA; CDR3 length: 15; V gene: TRBV19; J gene: TRBJ2-4; CDR3 protein: CASSISPPVFNIQYF
D gene: NA; CDR3 length: 13; V gene: TRBV20-1; J gene: TRBJ2-5; CDR3 protein: CSARDKVQKTQYF
D gene: TRBD2; CDR3 length: 18; V gene: TRBV5-4; J gene: TRBJ2-3; CDR3 protein: CASSLAGTTLDPTDTQYF
D gene: TRBD2; CDR3 length: 16; V gene: TRBV4-3; J gene: TRBJ2-1; CDR3 protein: CASSQDLSGRGREQFF
D gene: NA; CDR3 length: 14; V gene: TRBV7-9; J gene: TRBJ2-1; CDR3 protein: CASSLAHVGDEQFF
D gene: NA; CDR3 length: 12; V gene: TRBV5-6; J gene: TRBJ2-7; CDR3 protein: CASSLWVSEQYF
D gene: NA; CDR3 length: 15; V gene: TRBV12-3/TRBV12-4; J gene: TRBJ1-1; CDR3 protein: CASSLDPDRNTEAFF
D gene: NA; CDR3 length: 14; V gene: TRBV10-3; J gene: TRBJ2-1; CDR3 protein: CAISESGLQWEQFF
D gene: TRBD1; CDR3 length: 15; V gene: TRBV12-3/TRBV12-4; J gene: TRBJ2-2; CDR3 protein: CAIPGGTSNTGELFF
D gene: TRBD2; CDR3 length: 13; V gene: TRBV7-6; J gene: TRBJ2-5; CDR3 protein: CASNPGGQETQYF
D gene: TRBD1; CDR3 length: 12; V gene: TRBV2; J gene: TRBJ2-2; CDR3 protein: CASTGVAGELFF
D gene: NA; CDR3 length: 12; V gene: TRBV27; J gene: TRBJ1-2; CDR3 protein: CASSLSGDGYTF
D gene: TRBD1; CDR3 length: 15; V gene: TRBV20-1; J gene: TRBJ1-2; CDR3 protein: CSARSARDSLYGYTF
D gene: NA; CDR3 length: 15; V gene: TRBV6-5; J gene: TRBJ1-6; CDR3 protein: CASSLSGEGVSPLHF
D gene: TRBD2; CDR3 length: 13; V gene: TRBV6-2/TRBV6-3; J gene: TRBJ2-1; CDR3 protein: CASRPGGYNEQFF
D gene: TRBD1; CDR3 length: 15; V gene: TRBV6-1; J gene: TRBJ2-1; CDR3 protein: CASTSRVTGVREQFF
D gene: TRBD1; CDR3 length: 15; V gene: TRBV27; J gene: TRBJ2-7; CDR3 protein: CASSLPGQGAYEQYF
D gene: NA; CDR3 length: 12; V gene: TRBV18; J gene: TRBJ2-5; CDR3 protein: CASSPRVETQYF
D gene: NA; CDR3 length: 15; V gene: TRBV4-3; J gene: TRBJ1-4; CDR3 protein: CASSQDRGPYEKLFF
D gene: NA; CDR3 length: 16; V gene: TRBV11-2; J gene: TRBJ2-4; CDR3 protein: CASSSPRAKVENIQYF
D gene: TRBD1; CDR3 length: 17; V gene: TRBV7-8; J gene: TRBJ2-1; CDR3 protein: CASSQSPTGARGNEQFF
D gene: NA; CDR3 length: 13; V gene: TRBV12-3/TRBV12-4; J gene: TRBJ2-4; CDR3 protein: CASSWGLGNIQYF
D gene: TRBD1; CDR3 length: 14; V gene: TRBV20-1; J gene: TRBJ2-7; CDR3 protein: CSAKPGQGAREQYF
D gene: TRBD2; CDR3 length: 15; V gene: TRBV29-1; J gene: TRBJ2-7; CDR3 protein: CSVEDETGGHYEQYF
D gene: NA; CDR3 length: 11; V gene: TRBV20-1; J gene: TRBJ2-2; CDR3 protein: CSARGEGELFF